The rows below give T cell receptor beta chains drawn from one sample of a study of shared clonotypes between healthy human individuals. This table comes from immunoSEQ multiplex PCR, and its TCRdb copy is limited to in-frame clones, with some not included. Of approximately 1.9 million clones in the sample, about 93% were seen once. The sequenced sample was naive CD8+ T cells from PBMCs. The receptors come from a man younger than 30 in good health. Some clones in this sample may be carry-over from other donors' samples. The CDR3 runs from the conserved cysteine through the conserved F or W. Each record gives: CDR3 protein, CDR3 DNA, clone size, D gene, J gene, V gene. D genes are given only for firm matches. The size field is filled for only some rows; it gives once, few, many or a size class.

CDR3 protein: CASSPDREWIQYF
CDR3 DNA: TGTGCCAGCAGTCCGGACAGGGAATGGATTCAGTACTTC
clone size: -
D gene: TRBD1
J gene: TRBJ2-4
V gene: TRBV27

CDR3 protein: CASSPPRSLEDTGELFF
CDR3 DNA: TGTGCCAGTAGTCCCCCCCGAAGCCTAGAGGACACCGGGGAGCTGTTTTTT
clone size: -
D gene: -
J gene: TRBJ2-2
V gene: TRBV19

CDR3 protein: CASSRQGAYNEQFF
CDR3 DNA: TGTGCCAGTAGTAGACAGGGGGCCTACAATGAGCAGTTCTTC
clone size: -
D gene: TRBD1
J gene: TRBJ2-1
V gene: TRBV19

CDR3 protein: CASSSNTNRYNEQFF
CDR3 DNA: TGTGCCAGCAGTTCTAATACCAACAGGTACAATGAGCAGTTCTTC
clone size: -
D gene: -
J gene: TRBJ2-1
V gene: TRBV27

CDR3 protein: CASSLPRTRLEQYF
CDR3 DNA: TGTGCCAGCAGTTTACCCCGGACTAGACTCGAGCAGTACTTC
clone size: -
D gene: TRBD2
J gene: TRBJ2-7
V gene: TRBV28

CDR3 protein: CASSQEAGWDVATVNGYTF
CDR3 DNA: TGCGCCAGCAGCCAAGAGGCGGGTTGGGACGTAGCGACTGTGAATGGCTACACCTTC
clone size: -
D gene: -
J gene: TRBJ1-2
V gene: TRBV4-1

CDR3 protein: CASSRDSRYTF
CDR3 DNA: TGTGCCAGTTCCCGGGACAGCCGCTACACCTTC
clone size: -
D gene: TRBD1
J gene: TRBJ1-2
V gene: TRBV7-9

CDR3 protein: CASTIGSHTEAFF
CDR3 DNA: TGTGCCAGCACCATCGGATCCCATACTGAAGCTTTCTTT
clone size: -
D gene: -
J gene: TRBJ1-1
V gene: TRBV28

CDR3 protein: CASTLGLAGHEQYF
CDR3 DNA: TGTGCCAGCACCCTGGGACTAGCTGGGCACGAGCAGTACTTC
clone size: -
D gene: TRBD2
J gene: TRBJ2-7
V gene: TRBV9

CDR3 protein: CASSVAAGGRYEQYF
CDR3 DNA: TGTGCCAGCAGCGTAGCTGCGGGAGGACGCTACGAGCAGTACTTC
clone size: -
D gene: TRBD2
J gene: TRBJ2-7
V gene: TRBV9

CDR3 protein: CATSARLAGYDNEQFF
CDR3 DNA: TGTGCCACCAGCGCCCGACTAGCGGGATATGACAATGAGCAGTTCTTC
clone size: -
D gene: TRBD2
J gene: TRBJ2-1
V gene: TRBV15

CDR3 protein: CASSSQAPSGPQFF
CDR3 DNA: TGTGCCAGCAGCTCCCAGGCGCCTAGCGGGCCTCAGTTCTTC
clone size: -
D gene: TRBD2
J gene: TRBJ2-1
V gene: TRBV7-9

CDR3 protein: CASSLVSGYEQYF
CDR3 DNA: TGTGCCAGCAGCTTAGTTTCTGGCTACGAGCAGTACTTC
clone size: -
D gene: -
J gene: TRBJ2-7
V gene: TRBV7-9

CDR3 protein: CSVLRGPDQQYF
CDR3 DNA: TGCAGCGTTCTTAGGGGCCCCGACCAGCAGTACTTC
clone size: -
D gene: -
J gene: TRBJ2-5
V gene: TRBV29-1

CDR3 protein: CASSLAGRDDEQYF
CDR3 DNA: TGTGCCAGCAGCTTAGCGGGCAGGGACGACGAGCAGTACTTC
clone size: -
D gene: -
J gene: TRBJ2-7
V gene: TRBV7-7

CDR3 protein: CASSIVPSGFYEQYF
CDR3 DNA: TGTGCCAGTAGTATAGTTCCTAGCGGTTTCTACGAGCAGTACTTC
clone size: -
D gene: TRBD2
J gene: TRBJ2-7
V gene: TRBV19

CDR3 protein: CASSQVRDRTNGYTF
CDR3 DNA: TGCGCCAGCAGCCAAGTCCGGGACAGAACGAATGGCTACACCTTC
clone size: once
D gene: TRBD1
J gene: TRBJ1-2
V gene: TRBV4-1

CDR3 protein: CASSPFPGRASTGELFF
CDR3 DNA: TGTGCCAGCAGTCCCTTCCCCGGGAGGGCCAGCACCGGGGAGCTGTTTTTT
clone size: once
D gene: TRBD2
J gene: TRBJ2-2
V gene: TRBV27

CDR3 protein: CASSPRPDEGDGHPEQYF
CDR3 DNA: TGCGCCAGCAGCCCCCGACCTGACGAAGGGGACGGCCATCCCGAGCAGTACTTC
clone size: -
D gene: -
J gene: TRBJ2-7
V gene: TRBV4-1

CDR3 protein: CASSEKEGEGYEQYF
CDR3 DNA: TGTGCCAGCAGTGAAAAGGAGGGGGAGGGTTACGAGCAGTACTTC
clone size: once
D gene: -
J gene: TRBJ2-7
V gene: TRBV25-1

CDR3 protein: CASSQEGSGLGANVLTF
CDR3 DNA: TGCGCCAGCAGCCAAGAGGGGTCGGGGCTTGGGGCCAACGTCCTGACTTTC
clone size: -
D gene: -
J gene: TRBJ2-6
V gene: TRBV4-3

CDR3 protein: CASSQDGGLFF
CDR3 DNA: TGCGCCAGCAGCCAGGATGGTGGGCTGTTTTTT
clone size: -
D gene: -
J gene: TRBJ2-2
V gene: TRBV4-3

CDR3 protein: CSAGTGGRKTEAFF
CDR3 DNA: TGCAGCGCTGGGACAGGGGGCAGAAAGACTGAAGCTTTCTTT
clone size: -
D gene: TRBD1
J gene: TRBJ1-1
V gene: TRBV29-1

CDR3 protein: CASRADTNQPQHF
CDR3 DNA: TGCGCCAGCAGAGCCGACACGAATCAGCCCCAGCATTTT
clone size: -
D gene: -
J gene: TRBJ1-5
V gene: TRBV10-2

CDR3 protein: CASSSDRVNRYF
CDR3 DNA: TGTGCCAGCAGCTCGGACAGGGTAAATCGGTATTTT
clone size: -
D gene: TRBD1
J gene: TRBJ2-3
V gene: TRBV7-9